Shown below are 21 T cell receptor beta chains from a single sample sequenced in a study of T-cell memory formation after mild COVID-19. TCRdb recomputed calls from the 5' RACE reads with MiXCR, one row per CDR3 protein. The sample contains 180,000 or so distinct CDR3 sequences, approximately 10% of which appear only once. The sample comprised PBMCs or a T cell subset sorted from them (not recorded which). All receptors derive from a young man who had mild COVID-19 (a few samples of this study predate the infection). Cell type and time point are not known.

This chain uses TRBV6-5 with TRBJ2-2, with 7 nucleotides matching TRBD1. Germline CDR1 and CDR2: MNHEY and SVGAGI. The CDR3 is 16 residues long. J gave up 2 bases and V 6 bases, and 9 bases lay outside the gene matches. CDR3 nucleotide sequence: TGTGCCAGCAGCTACGACACAGGGGTAAACACCGGGGAGCTGTTTTTT. This sequence encodes CASSYDTGVNTGELFF.

This clonotype came up a few times. The rearrangement uses TRBV20-1 and TRBJ2-3; 11 bases map to TRBD2. V dropped 2 bases and J dropped 4; count of bases not matched to a gene: 2. The germline CDR1 and CDR2 sequences are DFQATT and SNEGSKA (reference sequence). The CDR3 consists of 14 residues. The CDR3 bases are TGCAGTGCTAGAACTAGCGGGAGCTCAGATACGCAGTATTTT. This codes for CSARTSGSSDTQYF.

The sample holds many counts of this clonotype. The genes are TRBV7-9 and TRBJ1-1, with 7 bases that match TRBD1. With 0 bases clipped from V and 5 bases from J, the junction kept 6 bases outside the gene matches. The CDR3 covers 15 residues. Per the germline V gene, CDR1 is SEHNR and CDR2 is FQNEAQ (reference sequence). The chain's CDR3 is CASSLAGGMGTEAFF. The CDR3 DNA reads as TGTGCCAGCAGCTTAGCAGGGGGCATGGGGACTGAAGCTTTCTTT.

This clonotype was picked up a small number of times. The chain carries TRBV27 and TRBJ2-4, with a weak D call TRBD2 (6 bases). The germline CDR1 and CDR2 sequences are MNHEY and SMNVEV (reference sequence). The CDR3 runs to 17 residues. V lost 8 bases and J lost 0, with 20 bases in between. The CDR3 DNA follows: TGTGCCAGCTCCCCGCAGTCGAGGGGACTAGCCAAAAACATTCAGTACTTC. This encodes CASSPQSRGLAKNIQYF.

This clonotype turned up a few times. The rearrangement joins TRBV5-1 to TRBJ2-6; D perhaps matches TRBD2 (5 bases). Germline V gives CDR1 SGHRS, CDR2 YFSETQ. Deletions cut 0 bases from V and 1 base from J, with 8 bases between. This CDR3 region has 16 residues. The DNA of the CDR3 is TGCGCCAGCAGCTTGGGTCGCGGGTCTGGGGCCAACGTCCTGACTTTC. Translated, it gives CASSLGRGSGANVLTF.

This clonotype has more than one count but fewer than ten. The genes are TRBV18 and TRBJ2-5, with D hard to call. The V gene's germline CDR1 is KGHSH and CDR2 LQKENI. V lost 2 bases, J lost 5 bases, and 9 bases lay in between. The CDR3 runs 13 residues. CDR3 DNA: TGTGCCAGCTCACCAGGCAATGAGGAGACCCAGTACTTC. Its translation is CASSPGNEETQYF.

This clonotype was seen a few times. The chain combines TRBV12-3 or TRBV12-4 with TRBJ2-1, with 12 bases lining up with TRBD2. V gave up 4 bases and J gave up 4 bases; unmatched junction bases: 14. The CDR3 runs 19 residues. The CDR3 DNA reads TGTGCCAGCAGTTCCCTTCCGGGGGCTAGCGGGGGGGAGTACAATGAGCAGTTCTTC. It specifies CASSSLPGASGGEYNEQFF.

J is TRBJ2-3 and V is TRBV7-2; 9 positions match TRBD2. The germline gives CDR1 SGHTA, CDR2 FQGNSA. Trimming took 8 bases from V and 2 from J; bases not matched to a gene: 11. The CDR3 spans 16 residues. The DNA of the CDR3 is TGTGCCAGCCAGAGCGGGGGGTCCCCCCTCACAGATACGCAGTATTTT. Amino acids: CASQSGGSPLTDTQYF.

A note on this clonotype: The junction shows a germline mismatch at one end, possibly a read error. The chain is built from TRBV7-2 and TRBJ2-6; 8 positions match TRBD1. Looked up from germline, CDR1 is SGHTA and CDR2 is FQGNSA. The CDR3 totals 15 residues. CDR3 region: CASSGQGFGANVLPF. The CDR3 DNA reads TGTGCCAGCAGCGGACAGGGCTTCGGGGCCAACGTCCTGCCTTTC.

The chain is built from TRBV7-3 and TRBJ2-1; 7 bases match TRBD1. Trimming removed 4 bases from V and 1 base from J; junction bases left unmatched: 4. CDR1 SGHTA and CDR2 FQGTGA come from the germline V gene. The CDR3 has 15 amino acids. CDR3: CASSSGQISYNEQFF. The CDR3 region has the DNA TGTGCCAGCAGCTCGGGACAGATTTCCTACAATGAGCAGTTCTTC.

The gene calls are TRBV12-3 or TRBV12-4 and TRBJ1-1; D not certain. V lost 2 bases and J lost 4, with 11 bases in between. This CDR3 contains 14 residues. This CDR3 is CASSLRIRGTEAFF. In DNA form, the CDR3 reads TGTGCCAGCAGTTTAAGGATTCGTGGCACTGAAGCTTTCTTT.

The chain recombines TRBV5-1 with TRBJ2-2; D ambiguous. The CDR3 contains 15 residues. Germline CDR1 reads SGHRS; CDR2 reads YFSETQ. Trimming pared 1 base from V and 0 bases from J, leaving 7 bases between. The CDR3 DNA reads TGCGCCAGCAGCTTGCTAGGTCCGAACACCGGGGAGCTGTTTTTT. Translating gives CASSLLGPNTGELFF.

V is TRBV2 and J is TRBJ1-2; 10 positions match TRBD1. The V gene's germline CDR1 is SNHLY and CDR2 FYNNEI. The CDR3 has 13 amino acids. The ends lost 6 bases at V and 6 bases at J; junction bases unmatched: 4. The CDR3 bases are TGTGCCAGCAGCTTGACAGGGGGCGATGGCTACACCTTC. Protein product: CASSLTGGDGYTF.

This clonotype has a handful of counts. This chain connects TRBV7-3 to TRBJ1-1, with D maybe TRBD1 (6 bases). This CDR3 comprises 16 residues. V was clipped by 2 bases and J by 0 bases, with 13 bases between them. Germline V gene data show CDR1 as SGHTA and CDR2 as FQGTGA. CDR3 DNA: TGTGCCAGCAGCTTATCCTCGGGGGCTCTGAACACTGAAGCTTTCTTT. Encoded protein: CASSLSSGALNTEAFF.

This clonotype was observed many times. The J gene is TRBJ1-2, the V gene TRBV7-2; TRBD1 matches 8 bases. Losses at the gene ends were 1 base for V and 2 bases for J; bases not matched to a gene: 3. CDR3 size: 15 residues. Germline lookup yields CDR1 SGHTA and CDR2 FQGNSA. The CDR3 DNA reads as TGTGCCAGCAGCTTAGGGACAGGGAGGAACTATGGCTACACCTTC. Translated: CASSLGTGRNYGYTF.

This chain links TRBV24-1 with TRBJ2-2; TRBD2 is a possible D gene (6 bases). This CDR3 is built from 16 residues. Per germline, CDR1 KGHDR and CDR2 SFDVKD. The germline V and J ends were trimmed by 0 bases and 0 bases, with 7 bases remaining between them. CDR3 coding DNA: TGTGCCACCAGTGATTTGCGCGGGGCGAACACCGGGGAGCTGTTTTTT. As protein: CATSDLRGANTGELFF.

A few counts support this clonotype. The gene calls are TRBV4-3 and TRBJ2-2; 8 bases agree with TRBD1. V shed 3 bases, J shed 4 bases, and the junction held 1 base outside the gene matches. Per germline, CDR1 LGHNA and CDR2 YSLEER. The CDR3 runs to 14 residues. CDR3 loop: CASSHGQGTGELFF. The DNA of the CDR3 is TGCGCCAGCAGCCATGGACAGGGCACCGGGGAGCTGTTTTTT.

This clonotype was recorded at least ten times. The chain couples TRBV4-1 to TRBJ2-3; 7 nucleotides agree with TRBD1. The CDR3 length is 14 residues. Unmatched junction bases numbered 7, after V lost 4 bases and J lost 6 bases. The germline V gene has CDR1 MGHRA and CDR2 YSYEKL. CDR3 bases: TGCGCCAGCAGCCCTCGGGACAGCCCCGATACGCAGTATTTT. Its protein product is CASSPRDSPDTQYF.

The sample holds a few counts of this clonotype. The chain combines TRBV27 with TRBJ1-2; D is uncertain. Germline CDR1 and CDR2: MNHEY and SMNVEV (reference sequence). V lost 6 bases to trimming and J lost 1 base, with 15 bases between them. This CDR3 region has 15 residues. In nucleotides, the CDR3 is TGTGCCAGCAGCCCCCAGGCAACTGTTAACTATGGCTACACCTTC. Its protein is CASSPQATVNYGYTF.

The chain couples TRBV7-2 to TRBJ1-2, with 8 bases matching TRBD1. There are 16 residues in the CDR3. V shed 1 base, J shed 4 bases, and the junction held 8 bases outside the gene matches. From germline, CDR1 is SGHTA and CDR2 FQGNSA. CDR3 nucleotides: TGTGCCAGCAGCTTAGGATCTGACAGGGGTGGCTATGGCTACACCTTC. Translating it yields CASSLGSDRGGYGYTF.

This clonotype was seen a handful of times. The rearrangement links TRBV29-1 to TRBJ2-3; D perhaps matches TRBD2 (8 bases). The CDR3 has 15 residues. CDR1 and CDR2 from the germline V gene are SQVTM and ANQGSEA. V lost 4 bases to trimming and J lost 6 bases, with 20 bases between them. The CDR3 protein is CSVGGTRGLRDTQYF. CDR3 DNA sequence: TGCAGCGTTGGGGGGACTAGGGGGCTTCGCGATACGCAGTATTTT.